These 12 T cell receptor beta chains were all obtained from the same sample, sequenced in a study of blood T cell repertoires in COVID-19 (dated by TCRdb to the early 2020s). Libraries were constructed by the immunoSEQ multiplex PCR assay. TCRdb provides this immuneACCESS table in a form limited to in-frame rearrangements. Some clones are lacking; in checked studies, under half of them reflect an unresolved V gene, and why the rest are absent is not known. A total of some 200,000 clones appear in this sample, 80% to 85% of them only once. About 10% of the sample is taken by the ten largest. Material for sequencing was peripheral blood. Receptor source: an elderly woman with COVID-19, enrolled during active disease.

The chain uses TRBV19 and TRBJ2-3, with 8 bases that match TRBD2. Trimming cost V 5 bases and J 0 bases; bases outside gene matches: 10. The CDR3 length is 17 residues. Germline CDR1 is LNHDA and CDR2 is SQIVND (reference sequence). CDR3 protein: CASSPGLGYVSTDTQYF. Written as DNA, the CDR3 is TGTGCCAGTAGTCCGGGACTAGGATATGTTAGCACAGATACGCAGTATTTT.

The chain joins TRBV6-1 to TRBJ1-5; TRBD1 matches at 9 bases. Germline V gives CDR1 MNHNS, CDR2 SASEGT. V was clipped by 1 base and J by 2 bases; unmatched bases: 0. The CDR3 consists of 15 residues. The DNA for the CDR3 is TGTGCCAGCAGTGAAGGGACAGGGGGCAATCAGCCCCAGCATTTT. It encodes CASSEGTGGNQPQHF.

This clone was recorded a few times. Distinct nucleotide sequences in the sample also encode this CDR3. The chain employs TRBV5-6 and TRBJ1-5, with TRBD1 matching over 11 bases. V was pared by 4 bases and J by 4 bases, with 1 base of the junction left unmatched. Looked up from germline, CDR1 is SGHDT and CDR2 is YYEEEE. The CDR3 has 14 residues. The CDR3 DNA reads as TGTGCCAGCAGCCGGGACAGGGGGAATCAGCCCCAGCATTTT. Translation: CASSRDRGNQPQHF.

CDR3 sequence (DNA): TGTGCCAGTAAGGCAGGGACTCGTGGAGAGACCCAGTACTTC. This sequence encodes CASKAGTRGETQYF. The chain employs TRBV19 and TRBJ2-5, with D possibly TRBD2 on 6 matching bases. The V end was cut by 7 bases, the J end by 4 bases, with 16 bases between. This CDR3 spans 14 amino acids. The germline gives CDR1 LNHDA, CDR2 SQIVND (reference sequence).

This rearrangement joins TRBV4-3 to TRBJ1-2; 7 nucleotides match TRBD1. The CDR3 runs 14 residues. Germline V CDR1 and CDR2: LGHNA, YSLEER. V shed 4 bases, J shed 8 bases, and the junction held 10 bases outside the gene matches. CDR3 DNA sequence: TGCGCCAGCAGCCTCATACAGGGGAATACAGGCTACACCTTC. Its translation: CASSLIQGNTGYTF.

The chain recombines TRBV10-2 with TRBJ2-6, with D perhaps matching TRBD2 (6 bases). Germline lookup yields CDR1 WSHSY and CDR2 SAAADI. CDR3 length: 17 residues. V lost 4 bases, J lost 0 bases, and 13 bases lay in between. Here the CDR3 DNA reads TGCGCCAGCAGTGCCGGGCCGGACTACTCTGGGGCCAACGTCCTGACTTTC. This sequence encodes CASSAGPDYSGANVLTF.

This chain connects TRBV3-1 (or the pseudogene TRBV3-2) to TRBJ1-1; 9 bases are shared with TRBD1. This CDR3 spans 16 amino acids. The germline V gene encodes CDR1 LGHDT and CDR2 YNNKEL (reference sequence). V was clipped by 6 bases and J by 1 base; unmatched bases: 9. CDR3 nucleotide sequence: TGTGCCAGCAGTAGACAGGGGGTAATGAAGAACACTGAAGCTTTCTTT. It codes for CASSRQGVMKNTEAFF.

The gene calls are TRBV11-2 and TRBJ1-4; 8 nucleotides match TRBD1. With V trimmed by 3 bases and J by 7 bases, 10 bases remained unmatched. CDR3 length equals 16 residues. CDR1 and CDR2 (germline): SGHAT, FQNNGV. As DNA, the CDR3 is TGTGCCAGCAGCTTCCCCGACAGGGGCCGTTTTGAAAAACTGTTTTTT. This sequence encodes CASSFPDRGRFEKLFF.

This sequence joins TRBV4-1 and TRBJ1-1; D remains unclear. V was pared by 1 base and J by 3 bases, with 12 bases between. In germline, CDR1 is MGHRA, CDR2 YSYEKL. The CDR3 runs 15 residues. CDR3 nucleotides: TGCGCCAGCAGCCAAGGAGGGCGCTGGGACACTGAAGCTTTCTTT. Its translation: CASSQGGRWDTEAFF.

The rearrangement joins TRBV29-1 to TRBJ2-2; the match to TRBD1 covers 7 bases. Germline V lookup: CDR1 SQVTM, CDR2 ANQGSEA. The CDR3 is made up of 13 amino acids. After removal of 4 bases from V and 7 bases from J, the junction contained 6 bases not matched to a gene. The CDR3 DNA is TGCAGCGTTGGACAGGGCCCCATCGGGGAGCTGTTTTTT. It codes for CSVGQGPIGELFF.

V and J are TRBV6-5 and TRBJ1-6, with D maybe TRBD1 (5 bases). V was clipped by 2 bases and J by 10 bases, with 15 bases between them. This CDR3 contains 15 residues. CDR1 and CDR2 (germline): MNHEY, SVGAGI. CDR3: CASSYRGYERSPLHF. The CDR3 bases are TGTGCCAGCAGTTACCGGGGGTATGAGCGCTCACCCCTCCACTTT.

This clone has only a few counts. The J gene is TRBJ1-6, the V gene TRBV5-6, with D unclear. The V and J ends lost 2 bases and 8 bases respectively, with 14 bases between them. Germline V gene sequence: CDR1 SGHDT, CDR2 YYEEEE. The CDR3 totals 15 residues. The CDR3 reads CASSFHPTGDSPLHF. The CDR3 nucleotides read TGTGCCAGCAGCTTCCATCCGACGGGAGATTCACCCCTCCACTTT. The full variable domain, rest sourced from reference TRBV5-6 and TRBJ1-6, is DAGVTQSPTHLIKTRGQQVTLRCSPKSGHDTVSWYQQALGQGPQFIFQYYEEEERQRGNFPDRFSGHQFPNYSSELNVNALLLGDSALYLCASSFHPTGDSPLHFGNGTRLTVT.